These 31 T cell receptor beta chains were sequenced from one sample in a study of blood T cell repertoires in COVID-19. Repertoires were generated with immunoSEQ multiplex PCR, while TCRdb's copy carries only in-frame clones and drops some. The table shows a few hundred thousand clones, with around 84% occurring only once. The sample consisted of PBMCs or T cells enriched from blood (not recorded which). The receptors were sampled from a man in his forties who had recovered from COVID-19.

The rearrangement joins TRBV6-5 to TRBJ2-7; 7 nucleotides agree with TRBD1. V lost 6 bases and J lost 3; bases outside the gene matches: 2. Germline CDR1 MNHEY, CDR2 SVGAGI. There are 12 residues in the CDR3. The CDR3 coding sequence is TGTGCCAGCAGGGGACAGTTCTACGAGCAGTACTTC. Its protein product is CASRGQFYEQYF.

The CDR3 coding sequence is TGTGCCAGCAGCCCTGGACTAGCGGATTACAATGAGCAGTTCTTC. Amino acids: CASSPGLADYNEQFF. The chain employs TRBV28 and TRBJ2-1, with 10 bases that match TRBD2. Germline V CDR1 and CDR2: MDHEN, SYDVKM. The CDR3 contains 15 residues. The V gene end was trimmed by 6 bases and the J gene end by 4 bases; junction bases not matched to a gene: 6.

CDR3 protein: CASSAGRPMNTEAFF. The CDR3 bases are TGTGCCAGCAGCGCGGGACGGCCAATGAACACTGAAGCTTTCTTT. The V and J genes are TRBV11-3 and TRBJ1-1; D possibly corresponds to TRBD1 (5 bases). The CDR3 runs to 15 residues. The V gene's germline CDR1 is SGHNT and CDR2 YENEEA. Trimming removed 5 bases at V and 0 bases at J, with 13 bases between.

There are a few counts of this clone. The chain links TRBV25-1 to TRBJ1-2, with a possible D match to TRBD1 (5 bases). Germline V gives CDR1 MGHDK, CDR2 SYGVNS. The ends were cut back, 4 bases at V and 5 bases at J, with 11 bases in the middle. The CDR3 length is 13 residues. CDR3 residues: CASSGRGWYGYTF. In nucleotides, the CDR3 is TGTGCCAGCAGTGGGCGGGGCTGGTATGGCTACACCTTC.

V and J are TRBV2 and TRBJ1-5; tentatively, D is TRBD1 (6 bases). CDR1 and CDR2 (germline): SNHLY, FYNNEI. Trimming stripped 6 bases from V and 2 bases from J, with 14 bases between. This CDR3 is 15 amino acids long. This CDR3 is CASRNTGKGNQPQHF. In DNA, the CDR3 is TGTGCCAGCAGGAATACAGGGAAGGGCAATCAGCCCCAGCATTTT.

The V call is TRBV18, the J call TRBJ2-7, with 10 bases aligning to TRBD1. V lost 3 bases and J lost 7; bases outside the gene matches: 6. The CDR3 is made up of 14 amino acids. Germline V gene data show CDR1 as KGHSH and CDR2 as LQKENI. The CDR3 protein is CASSPGTGEGEQYF. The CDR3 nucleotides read TGTGCCAGCTCACCGGGGACAGGGGAAGGAGAGCAGTACTTC.

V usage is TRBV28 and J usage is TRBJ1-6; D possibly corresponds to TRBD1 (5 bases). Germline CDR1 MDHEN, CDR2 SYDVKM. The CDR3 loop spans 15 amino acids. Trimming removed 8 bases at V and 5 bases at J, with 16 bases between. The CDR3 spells CASFGRGANNSPLHF. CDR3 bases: TGTGCCAGCTTCGGGAGGGGCGCGAATAATTCACCCCTCCACTTT.

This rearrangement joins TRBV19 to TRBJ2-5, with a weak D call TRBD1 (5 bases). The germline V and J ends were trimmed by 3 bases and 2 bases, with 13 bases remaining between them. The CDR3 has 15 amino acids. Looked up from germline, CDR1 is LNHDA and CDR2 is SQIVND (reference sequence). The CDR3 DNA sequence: TGTGCCAGTAGTATTATGGGGCAGGGACAAGAGACCCAGTACTTC. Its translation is CASSIMGQGQETQYF. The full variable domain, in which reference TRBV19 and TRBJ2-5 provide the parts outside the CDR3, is DGGITQSPKYLFRKEGQNVTLSCEQNLNHDAMYWYRQDPGQGLRLIYYSQIVNDFQKGDIAEGYSVSREKKESFPLTVTSAQKNPTAFYLCASSIMGQGQETQYFGPGTRLLVL.

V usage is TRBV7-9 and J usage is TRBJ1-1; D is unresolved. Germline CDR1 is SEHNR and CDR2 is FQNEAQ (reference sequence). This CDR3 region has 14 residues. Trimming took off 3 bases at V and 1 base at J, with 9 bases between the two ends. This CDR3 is CASSFRPGNTEAFF. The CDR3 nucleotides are TGTGCCAGCAGCTTCCGGCCAGGGAACACTGAAGCTTTCTTT.

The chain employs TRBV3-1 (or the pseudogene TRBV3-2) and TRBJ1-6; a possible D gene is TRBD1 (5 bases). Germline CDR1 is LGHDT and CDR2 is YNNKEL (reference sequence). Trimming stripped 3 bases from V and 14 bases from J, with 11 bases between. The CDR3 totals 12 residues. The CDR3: CASSQAGQTLHF. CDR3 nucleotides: TGTGCCAGCAGCCAGGCAGGGCAGACCCTCCACTTT.

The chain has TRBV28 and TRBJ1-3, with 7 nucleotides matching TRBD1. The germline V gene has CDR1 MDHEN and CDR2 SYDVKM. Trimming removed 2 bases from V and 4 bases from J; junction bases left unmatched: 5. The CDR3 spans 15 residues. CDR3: CASSLPTGQGNTIYF. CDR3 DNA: TGTGCCAGCAGTTTACCCACGGGACAGGGAAACACCATATATTTT. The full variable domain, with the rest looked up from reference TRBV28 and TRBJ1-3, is DVKVTQSSRYLVKRTGEKVFLECVQDMDHENMFWYRQDPGLGLRLIYFSYDVKMKEKGDIPEGYSVSREKKERFSLILESASTNQTSMYLCASSLPTGQGNTIYFGEGSWLTVV.

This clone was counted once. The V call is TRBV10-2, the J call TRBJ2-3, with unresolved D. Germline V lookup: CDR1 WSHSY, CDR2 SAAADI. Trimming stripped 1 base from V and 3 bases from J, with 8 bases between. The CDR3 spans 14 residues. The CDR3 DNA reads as TGCGCCAGCAGTGAGTGGGCGATGACAGATACGCAGTATTTT. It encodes CASSEWAMTDTQYF.

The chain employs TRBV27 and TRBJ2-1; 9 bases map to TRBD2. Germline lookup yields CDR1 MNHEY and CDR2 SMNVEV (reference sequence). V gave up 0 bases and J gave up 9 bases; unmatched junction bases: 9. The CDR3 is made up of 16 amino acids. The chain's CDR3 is CASSLSLLAGVGEQFF. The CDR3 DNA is TGTGCCAGCAGTTTATCCCTGTTAGCGGGAGTGGGTGAGCAGTTCTTC.

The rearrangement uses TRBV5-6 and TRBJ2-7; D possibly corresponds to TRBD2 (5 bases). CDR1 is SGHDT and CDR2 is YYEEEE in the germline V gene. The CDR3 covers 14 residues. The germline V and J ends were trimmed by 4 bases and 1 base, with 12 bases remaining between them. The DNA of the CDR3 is TGTGCCAGCAGCGCACTCGGGATTTCCTACGAGCAGTACTTC. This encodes CASSALGISYEQYF.

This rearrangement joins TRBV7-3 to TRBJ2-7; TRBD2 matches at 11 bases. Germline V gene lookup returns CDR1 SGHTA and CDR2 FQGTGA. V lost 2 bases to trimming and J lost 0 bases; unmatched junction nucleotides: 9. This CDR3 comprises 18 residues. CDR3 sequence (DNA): TGTGCCAGCAGCTTATTTCCGCAGACTAGCGGGAACTCCTACGAGCAGTACTTC. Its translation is CASSLFPQTSGNSYEQYF.

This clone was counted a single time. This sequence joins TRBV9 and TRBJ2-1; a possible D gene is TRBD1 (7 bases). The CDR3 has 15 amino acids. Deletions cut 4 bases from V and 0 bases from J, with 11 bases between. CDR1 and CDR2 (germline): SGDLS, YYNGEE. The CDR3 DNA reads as TGTGCCAGCAGCCCAGGGGGGAGCTCCTACAATGAGCAGTTCTTC. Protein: CASSPGGSSYNEQFF.

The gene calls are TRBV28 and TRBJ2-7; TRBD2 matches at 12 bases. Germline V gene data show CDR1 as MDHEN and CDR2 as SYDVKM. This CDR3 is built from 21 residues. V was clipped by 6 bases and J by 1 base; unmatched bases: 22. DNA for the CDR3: TGTGCCAGCAGCCGGGGACTAGCGGGTGGGTTTGCTTATATCTCTTCCTACGAGCAGTACTTC. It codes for CASSRGLAGGFAYISSYEQYF.

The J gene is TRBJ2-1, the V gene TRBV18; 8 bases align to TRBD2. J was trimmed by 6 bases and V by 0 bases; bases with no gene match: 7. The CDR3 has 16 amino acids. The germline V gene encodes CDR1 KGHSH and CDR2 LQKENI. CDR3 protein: CASSPPGTSGVNEQFF. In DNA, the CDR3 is TGTGCCAGCTCACCACCGGGCACTAGCGGAGTCAATGAGCAGTTCTTC.

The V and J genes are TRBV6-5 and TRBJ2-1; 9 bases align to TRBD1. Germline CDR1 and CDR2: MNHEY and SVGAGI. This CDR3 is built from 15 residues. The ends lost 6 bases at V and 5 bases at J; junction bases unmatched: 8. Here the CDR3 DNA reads TGTGCCAGCAGGGGACAGGGTAGTTACGACAATGAGCAGTTCTTC. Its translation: CASRGQGSYDNEQFF.

The CDR3 nucleotides read TGTGCCAGTAGTACCAGAACTCCGGGACAGGCGTACAATGAGCAGTTCTTC. This sequence encodes CASSTRTPGQAYNEQFF. V usage is TRBV19 and J usage is TRBJ2-1, with 8 bases fitting TRBD1. This CDR3 has 17 residues. The trim removed 4 bases at V and 4 bases at J, leaving 12 bases unmatched. Germline CDR1 LNHDA, CDR2 SQIVND (reference sequence).

CDR3 in DNA: TGTGCCAGCGACAGGGGGTTTACCTACGAGCAGTACTTC. Translating it yields CASDRGFTYEQYF. The chain has TRBV6-5 and TRBJ2-7; 9 bases are shared with TRBD1. The ends lost 8 bases at V and 2 bases at J; junction bases unmatched: 4. The CDR3 has 13 amino acids. The V gene's germline CDR1 is MNHEY and CDR2 SVGAGI.

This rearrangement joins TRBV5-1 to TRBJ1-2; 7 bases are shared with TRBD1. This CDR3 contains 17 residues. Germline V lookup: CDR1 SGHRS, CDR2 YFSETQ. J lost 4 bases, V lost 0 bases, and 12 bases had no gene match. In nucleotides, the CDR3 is TGCGCCAGCAGCTTGGCCGACAGGGTAGGGCCCTCCTATGGCTACACCTTC. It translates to CASSLADRVGPSYGYTF.

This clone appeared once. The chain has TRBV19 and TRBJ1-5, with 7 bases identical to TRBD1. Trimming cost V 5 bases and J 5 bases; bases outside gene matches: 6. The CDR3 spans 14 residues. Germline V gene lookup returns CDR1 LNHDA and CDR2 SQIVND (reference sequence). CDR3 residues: CASSPPGGHQPQHF. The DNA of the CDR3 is TGTGCCAGTAGTCCCCCAGGGGGGCATCAGCCCCAGCATTTT.

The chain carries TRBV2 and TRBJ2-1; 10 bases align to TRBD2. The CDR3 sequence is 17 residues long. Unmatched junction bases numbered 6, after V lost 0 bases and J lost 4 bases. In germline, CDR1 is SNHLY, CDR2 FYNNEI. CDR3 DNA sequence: TGTGCCAGCAGTGAAGCTCCCGGGACTAGCGTATACAATGAGCAGTTCTTC. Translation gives CASSEAPGTSVYNEQFF. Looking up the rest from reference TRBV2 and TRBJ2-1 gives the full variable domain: EPEVTQTPSHQVTQMGQEVILRCVPISNHLYFYWYRQILGQKVEFLVSFYNNEISEKSEIFDDQFSVERPDGSNFTLKIRSTKLEDSAMYFCASSEAPGTSVYNEQFFGPGTRLTVL.

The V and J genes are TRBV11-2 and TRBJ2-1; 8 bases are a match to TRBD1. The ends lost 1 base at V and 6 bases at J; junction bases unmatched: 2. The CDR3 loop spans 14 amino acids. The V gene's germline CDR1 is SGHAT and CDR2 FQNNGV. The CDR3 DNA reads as TGTGCCAGCAGCTTAGGTGACAGGGGCAATGAGCAGTTCTTC. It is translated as CASSLGDRGNEQFF.

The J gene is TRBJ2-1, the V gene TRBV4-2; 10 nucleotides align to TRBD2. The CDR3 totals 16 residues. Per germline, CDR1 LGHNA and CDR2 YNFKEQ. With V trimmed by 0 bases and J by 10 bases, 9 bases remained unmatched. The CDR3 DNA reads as TGTGCCAGCAGCCAAGAGGGACTAGCGTTCCCGGGGGAGCAGTTCTTC. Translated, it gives CASSQEGLAFPGEQFF.

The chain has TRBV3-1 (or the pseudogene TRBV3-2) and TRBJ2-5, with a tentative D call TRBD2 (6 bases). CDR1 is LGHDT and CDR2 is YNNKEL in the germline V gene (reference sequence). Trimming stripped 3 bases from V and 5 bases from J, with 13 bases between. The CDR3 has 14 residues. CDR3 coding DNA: TGTGCCAGCAGCCAGACTTCCGGAGGGGAGACCCAGTACTTC. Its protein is CASSQTSGGETQYF.

The CDR3 protein is CASSYWGEAYNEQFF. The CDR3 region has the DNA TGTGCCAGCAGTTACTGGGGGGAGGCCTACAATGAGCAGTTCTTC. The chain uses TRBV6-5 and TRBJ2-1, with a possible D match to TRBD2 (6 bases). Germline V gene sequence: CDR1 MNHEY, CDR2 SVGAGI. V lost 1 base to trimming and J lost 2 bases, with 9 bases between them. The CDR3 totals 15 residues.

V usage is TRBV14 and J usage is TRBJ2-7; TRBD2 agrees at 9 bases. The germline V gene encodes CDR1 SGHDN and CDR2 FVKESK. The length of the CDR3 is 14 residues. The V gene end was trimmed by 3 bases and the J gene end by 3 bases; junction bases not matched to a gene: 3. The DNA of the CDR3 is TGTGCCAGCAGCCAGATGACTAGCGGCTACGAGCAGTACTTC. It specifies CASSQMTSGYEQYF.

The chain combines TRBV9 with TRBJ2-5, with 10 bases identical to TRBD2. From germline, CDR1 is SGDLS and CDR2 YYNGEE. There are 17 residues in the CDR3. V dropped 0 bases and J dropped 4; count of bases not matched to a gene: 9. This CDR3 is CASSVGLAGGQGETQYF. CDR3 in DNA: TGTGCCAGCAGCGTAGGGTTAGCGGGAGGACAGGGAGAGACCCAGTACTTC.

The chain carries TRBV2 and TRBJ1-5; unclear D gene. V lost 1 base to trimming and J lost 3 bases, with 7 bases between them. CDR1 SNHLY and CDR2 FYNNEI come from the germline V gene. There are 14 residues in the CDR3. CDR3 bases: TGTGCCAGCAGTGAAGTTACACCCAATCAGCCCCAGCATTTT. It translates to CASSEVTPNQPQHF.